The 5 T cell receptor beta chains below were found in one sample sequenced in a study of shared clonotypes between healthy human individuals. Using immunoSEQ multiplex PCR, the repertoire was profiled, and TCRdb retains in-frame clones only, with some absent. This sample has around 720,000 clones; 73% occur once, and the top ten carry around 1.8%. The sample consisted of memory CD4+ T cells sorted from blood. Subset in this sample: CD45RA-negative fraction. Receptors were obtained from a woman aged 25 to 39 in good health.

With respect to this clone: One base away lies a much larger clone, so this may be a sequencing read error. The chain carries TRBV2 and TRBJ1-1; maybe TRBD1 (6 bases). The CDR3 has 13 amino acids. The V gene lost 5 bases and the J gene lost 3 bases, with 10 bases spanning the gap. Germline values: CDR1 SNHLY, CDR2 FYNNEI. The CDR3: CASSNRDDTEAFF. The CDR3 DNA follows: TGTGCCAGCAGTAACAGGGATGACACTGAAGCTTTCTTT.

This chain joins TRBV14 and TRBJ2-2, with D possibly TRBD2 on 6 matching bases. This CDR3 has 14 amino acids. V dropped 4 bases and J dropped 3 bases, with 9 bases sitting between them. Germline V CDR1 and CDR2: SGHDN, FVKESK. In nucleotides, the CDR3 is TGTGCCAGCAGCCCTCGACTAGACACCGGGGAGCTGTTTTTT. Translation gives CASSPRLDTGELFF.

This clone was counted once. The chain couples TRBV5-1 to TRBJ2-7; 8 bases line up with TRBD1. The CDR3 is made up of 15 amino acids. V lost 4 bases and J lost 4; bases outside the gene matches: 10. Per the germline V gene, CDR1 is SGHRS and CDR2 is YFSETQ. CDR3 nucleotide sequence: TGCGCCAGCAGCCCCGGGACAGGCAGACTGTACGAGCAGTACTTC. This gives the protein CASSPGTGRLYEQYF. Full variable domain (rest looked up from reference TRBV5-1 and TRBJ2-7): KAGVTQTPRYLIKTRGQQVTLSCSPISGHRSVSWYQQTPGQGLQFLFEYFSETQRNKGNFPGRFSGRQFSNSRSEMNVSTLELGDSALYLCASSPGTGRLYEQYFGPGTRLTVT.

This clone has just one count. The chain links TRBV6-1 to TRBJ2-2; D call uncertain. Germline V gene sequence: CDR1 MNHNS, CDR2 SASEGT. V was shortened by 6 bases and J by 9 bases, with 11 bases between the two germline ends. The CDR3 has 12 amino acids. The CDR3 DNA is TGTGCCAGCAGGGCCTTAGATAGGGAGCTGTTTTTT. Encoded protein: CASRALDRELFF.

The CDR3: CASRNRGSGSYEQYF. CDR3 nucleotides: TGTGCCAGCAGAAATAGGGGTAGCGGGAGTTACGAGCAGTACTTC. The J gene is TRBJ2-7, the V gene TRBV6-5; 9 bases map to TRBD2. The CDR3 contains 15 residues. V lost 6 bases and J lost 4; bases outside the gene matches: 10. Germline V gene lookup returns CDR1 MNHEY and CDR2 SVGAGI.